The TCR beta chain under discussion was sequenced for a study of T-cell memory formation after mild COVID-19. Study observations and caveats: Second-wave clones reaching peak frequency on day 37 lacked confirmed SARS-CoV-2 specificity.

TCRdb recomputed calls from the 5' RACE reads with MiXCR, one row per CDR3 protein. There are 180,000 or so distinct CDR3 sequences in the sample; around a tenth occur only once, and roughly 3.8% lies in the top ten. The V end lost 5 bases, the J end lost 10 bases, and 27 bases lay between the germline ends. This CDR3 contains 17 residues. Germline V lookup: CDR1 DFQATT, CDR2 SNEGSKA (reference sequence). For this clonotype: What it binds is not known.

This chain joins TRBV20-1 and TRBJ1-6; D call uncertain. This clonotype was obtained from a man aged 18 to 35 who had mild COVID-19 (a few samples of this study predate the infection). Cell type and time point are not known. The sequenced sample was PBMCs or a T cell subset sorted from them (not recorded which). The CDR3 is CSALMGADGPVGSPLHF. The CDR3 nucleotides are TGCAGTGCTCTCATGGGCGCGGACGGGCCGGTTGGCTCACCCCTCCACTTT.